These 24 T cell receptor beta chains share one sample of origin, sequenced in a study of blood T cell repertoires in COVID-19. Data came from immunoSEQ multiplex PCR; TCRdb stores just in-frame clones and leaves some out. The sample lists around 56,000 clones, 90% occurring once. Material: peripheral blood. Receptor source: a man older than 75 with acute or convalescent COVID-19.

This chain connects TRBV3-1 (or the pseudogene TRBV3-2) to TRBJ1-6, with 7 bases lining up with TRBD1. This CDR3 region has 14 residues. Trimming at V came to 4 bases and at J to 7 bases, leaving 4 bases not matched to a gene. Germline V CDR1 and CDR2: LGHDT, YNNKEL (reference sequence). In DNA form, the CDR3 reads TGTGCCAGCAGCCGACAGGGCGGCAATTCACCCCTCCACTTT. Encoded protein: CASSRQGGNSPLHF.

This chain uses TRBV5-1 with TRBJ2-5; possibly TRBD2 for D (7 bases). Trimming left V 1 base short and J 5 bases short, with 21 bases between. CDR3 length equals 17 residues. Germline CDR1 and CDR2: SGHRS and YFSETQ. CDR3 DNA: TGCGCCAGCAGCTTGCAGTCGGCGAGGGGGAGGGCGGAGACCCAGTACTTC. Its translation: CASSLQSARGRAETQYF.

As DNA, the CDR3 is TGTGCCAGCAGTCTTCCTGAGCCGACACAGACTATGGGCTACACCTTC. Translation gives CASSLPEPTQTMGYTF. The chain combines TRBV28 with TRBJ1-2; no reliable D call. The V and J ends lost 5 bases and 8 bases respectively, with 24 bases between them. The CDR3 extends over 16 amino acids. CDR1 is MDHEN, CDR2 SYDVKM, per germline.

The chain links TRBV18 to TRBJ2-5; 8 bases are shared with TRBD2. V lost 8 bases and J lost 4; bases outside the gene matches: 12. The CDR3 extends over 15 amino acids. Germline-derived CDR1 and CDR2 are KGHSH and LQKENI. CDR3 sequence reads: CASTPTSGGLETQYF. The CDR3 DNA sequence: TGTGCCAGCACCCCTACTAGCGGAGGGTTAGAGACCCAGTACTTC.

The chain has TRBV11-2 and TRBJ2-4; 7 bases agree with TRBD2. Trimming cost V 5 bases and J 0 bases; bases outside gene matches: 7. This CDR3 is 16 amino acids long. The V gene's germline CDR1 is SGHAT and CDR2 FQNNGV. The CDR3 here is CASSPTSDLAKNIQYF. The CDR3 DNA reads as TGTGCCAGCAGCCCTACTAGCGACCTAGCCAAAAACATTCAGTACTTC.

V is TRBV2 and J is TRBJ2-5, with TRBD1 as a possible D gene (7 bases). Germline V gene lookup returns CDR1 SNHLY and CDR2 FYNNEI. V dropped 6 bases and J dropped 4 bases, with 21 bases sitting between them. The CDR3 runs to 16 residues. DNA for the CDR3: TGTGCCAGCAGGGGGCCTACAAGGCAGGGGGGAGAGACCCAGTACTTC. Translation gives CASRGPTRQGGETQYF.

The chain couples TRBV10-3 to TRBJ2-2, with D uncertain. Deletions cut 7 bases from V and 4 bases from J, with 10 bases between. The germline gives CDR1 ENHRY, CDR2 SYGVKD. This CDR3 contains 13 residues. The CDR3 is CAITPVSTGELFF. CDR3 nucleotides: TGTGCCATCACCCCAGTCAGCACCGGGGAGCTGTTTTTT.

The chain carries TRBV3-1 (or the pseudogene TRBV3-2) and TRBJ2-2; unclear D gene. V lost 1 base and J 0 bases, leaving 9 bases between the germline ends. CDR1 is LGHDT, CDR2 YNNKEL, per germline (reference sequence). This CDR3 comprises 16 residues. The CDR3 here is CASSQVVPPNTGELFF. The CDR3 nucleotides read TGTGCCAGCAGCCAAGTAGTTCCGCCGAACACCGGGGAGCTGTTTTTT.

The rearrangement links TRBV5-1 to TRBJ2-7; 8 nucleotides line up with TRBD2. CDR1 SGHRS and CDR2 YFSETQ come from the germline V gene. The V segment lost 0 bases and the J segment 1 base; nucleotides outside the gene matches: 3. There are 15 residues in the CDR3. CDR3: CASSLGRGASYEQYF. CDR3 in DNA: TGCGCCAGCAGCTTGGGGCGGGGGGCATCCTACGAGCAGTACTTC.

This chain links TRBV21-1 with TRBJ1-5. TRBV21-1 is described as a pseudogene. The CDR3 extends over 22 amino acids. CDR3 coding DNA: TGTGCCAGCAGCAATGGAGTAAGGCAGTCCCCTTTCCACCACTATAGCAATCAGCCCCAGCATTTT. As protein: CASSNGVRQSPFHHYSNQPQHF.

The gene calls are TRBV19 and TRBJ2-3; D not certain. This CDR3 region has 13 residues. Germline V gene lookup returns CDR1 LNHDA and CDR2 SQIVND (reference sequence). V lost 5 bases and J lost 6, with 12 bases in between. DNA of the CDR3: TGTGCCAGTAGTGTCCGACTCCGGGATACGCAGTATTTT. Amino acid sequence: CASSVRLRDTQYF.

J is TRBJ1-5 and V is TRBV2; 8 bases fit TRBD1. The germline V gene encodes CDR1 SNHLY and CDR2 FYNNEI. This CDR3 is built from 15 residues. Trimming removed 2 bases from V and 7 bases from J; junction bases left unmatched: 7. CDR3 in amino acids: CASSENVQGGQPQHF. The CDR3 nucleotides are TGTGCCAGCAGTGAAAACGTACAGGGGGGACAGCCCCAGCATTTT.

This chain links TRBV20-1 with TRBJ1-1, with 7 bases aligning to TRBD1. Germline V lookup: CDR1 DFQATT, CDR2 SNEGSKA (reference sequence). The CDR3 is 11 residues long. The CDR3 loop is CAGTDYAEAFF. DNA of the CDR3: TGCGCGGGGACAGATTACGCTGAAGCTTTCTTT.

The CDR3 sequence: CASSLDGGTDEQYF. In DNA, the CDR3 is TGCGCCAGCAGCTTGGACGGGGGTACGGACGAGCAGTACTTC. J is TRBJ2-7 and V is TRBV5-1, with D maybe TRBD2 (6 bases). The CDR3 spans 14 residues. Trimming took off 0 bases at V and 5 bases at J, with 12 bases between the two ends. The germline CDR1 and CDR2 sequences are SGHRS and YFSETQ.

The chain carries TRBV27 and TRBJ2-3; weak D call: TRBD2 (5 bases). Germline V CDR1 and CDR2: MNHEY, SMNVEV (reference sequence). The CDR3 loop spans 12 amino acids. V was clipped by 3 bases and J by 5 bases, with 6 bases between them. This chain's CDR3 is CASSFAGDTQYF. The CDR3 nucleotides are TGTGCCAGCAGTTTTGCGGGAGATACGCAGTATTTT.

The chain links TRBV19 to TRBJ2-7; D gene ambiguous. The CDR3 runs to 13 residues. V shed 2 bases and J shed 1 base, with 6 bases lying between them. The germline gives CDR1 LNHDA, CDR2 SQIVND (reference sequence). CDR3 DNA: TGTGCCAGTAGTATAACAGTTTCCTACGAGCAGTACTTC. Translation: CASSITVSYEQYF.

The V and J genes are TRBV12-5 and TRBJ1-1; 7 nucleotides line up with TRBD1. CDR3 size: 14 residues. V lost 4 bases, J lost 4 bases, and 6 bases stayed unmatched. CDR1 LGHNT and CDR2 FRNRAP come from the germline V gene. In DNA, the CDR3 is TGTGCTAGTGGTTCGACAGGGTTCGGCACTGAAGCTTTCTTT. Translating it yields CASGSTGFGTEAFF.

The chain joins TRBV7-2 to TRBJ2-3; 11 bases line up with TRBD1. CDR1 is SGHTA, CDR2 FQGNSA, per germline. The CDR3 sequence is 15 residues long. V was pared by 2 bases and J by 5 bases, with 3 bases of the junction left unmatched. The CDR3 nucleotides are TGTGCCAGCAGCTTAAGGGGACAGGGGGAAGATACGCAGTATTTT. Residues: CASSLRGQGEDTQYF.

This chain's CDR3 is CASSVSLGGGYGYTF. The CDR3 DNA reads TGTGCCAGCAGTGTCTCCTTAGGGGGGGGTTATGGCTACACCTTC. The chain is built from TRBV2 and TRBJ1-2; a weak D match, TRBD1 (6 bases). From germline, CDR1 is SNHLY and CDR2 FYNNEI. V was clipped by 4 bases and J by 5 bases, with 17 bases between them. CDR3 length: 15 residues.

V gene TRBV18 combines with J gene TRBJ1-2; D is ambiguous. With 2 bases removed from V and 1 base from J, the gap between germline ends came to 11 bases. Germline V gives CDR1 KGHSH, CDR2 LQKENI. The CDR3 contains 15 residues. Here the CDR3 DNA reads TGTGCCAGCTCACCAGGGCTATGGTTTAACTATGGCTACACCTTC. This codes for CASSPGLWFNYGYTF.

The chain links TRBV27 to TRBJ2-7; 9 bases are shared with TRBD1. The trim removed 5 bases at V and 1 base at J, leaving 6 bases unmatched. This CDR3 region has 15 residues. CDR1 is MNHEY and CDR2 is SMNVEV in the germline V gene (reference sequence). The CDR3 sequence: CASSLLGQGSYEQYF. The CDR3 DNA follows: TGTGCCAGCAGTCTGCTGGGACAGGGTTCCTACGAGCAGTACTTC.

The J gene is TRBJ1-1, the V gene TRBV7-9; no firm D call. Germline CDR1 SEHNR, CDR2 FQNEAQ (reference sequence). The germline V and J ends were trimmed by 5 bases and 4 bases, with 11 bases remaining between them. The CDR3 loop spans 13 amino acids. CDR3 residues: CASSPGIPTEAFF. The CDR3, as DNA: TGTGCCAGCAGCCCCGGGATACCCACTGAAGCTTTCTTT.

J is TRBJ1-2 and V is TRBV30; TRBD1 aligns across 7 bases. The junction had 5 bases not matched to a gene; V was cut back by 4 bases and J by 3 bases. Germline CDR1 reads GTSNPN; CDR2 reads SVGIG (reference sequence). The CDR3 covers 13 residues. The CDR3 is CAWKGGADYGYTF. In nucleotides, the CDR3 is TGTGCCTGGAAAGGGGGCGCGGACTATGGCTACACCTTC.

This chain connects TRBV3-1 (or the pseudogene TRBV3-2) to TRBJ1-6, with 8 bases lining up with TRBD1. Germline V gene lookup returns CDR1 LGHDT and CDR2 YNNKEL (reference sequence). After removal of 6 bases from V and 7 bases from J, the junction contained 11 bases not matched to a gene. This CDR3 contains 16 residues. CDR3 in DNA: TGTGCCAGCAGGCCAGACAGGGGAGCTCACAATTCACCCCTCCACTTT. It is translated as CASRPDRGAHNSPLHF.